This T cell receptor beta chain came from a study of T cells in localized non-small cell lung cancer. TCRdb keeps only in-frame clones here, not all; method: immunoSEQ multiplex PCR. The table records some 33,000 clones, about 89% of them present only once. Study observations and caveats: Heterogeneity within the tumor remains possible, as just one region underwent sequencing. Of the top 100 tumor clones, median around 50 were in adjacent lung, 25 to 35 among its top 100. Uninvolved neighboring lung showed the greatest T cell clonality, exceeding tumor. Increased T cell density in blood showed an association with longer overall survival.

A remark on this clone: The antigen is unknown.

This TCR derives from a man aged 40-75 years with stage II lung adenocarcinoma. Sequenced material: PBMCs, taken before any cancer treatment.

The chain's CDR3 is CASSWNPGGYTF. The DNA for the CDR3 is TGTGCCAGCAGTTGGAACCCCGGGGGCTACACCTTC. This chain connects TRBV25-1 to TRBJ1-2; the D is unclear. Germline CDR1 reads MGHDK; CDR2 reads SYGVNS. The length of the CDR3 is 12 residues. V lost 5 bases, J lost 8 bases, and 12 bases lay in between.